This T cell receptor beta chain was identified in a study of cytomegalovirus exposure and HLA in healthy donors. PCR primers comprised 60 Vbeta and 13 Jbeta primers. Sequencing was performed with immunoSEQ multiplex PCR; in TCRdb, only in-frame clones are kept and a portion is missing. The sample lists under 200,000 clones; approximately 81% were seen once. The sequenced sample was PBMCs. The clonotype was recovered from a male donor in good health and CMV-seronegative.

The CDR3 DNA is TGTGCCAGCAGCGTATCCCCAGGGCTAACTAATGAAAAACTGTTTTTT. This gives the protein CASSVSPGLTNEKLFF. This chain uses TRBV9 with TRBJ1-4, with a possible D match to TRBD1 (5 bases). V lost 1 base and J 1 base, leaving 11 bases between the germline ends. CDR1 SGDLS and CDR2 YYNGEE come from the germline V gene. This CDR3 is built from 16 residues.